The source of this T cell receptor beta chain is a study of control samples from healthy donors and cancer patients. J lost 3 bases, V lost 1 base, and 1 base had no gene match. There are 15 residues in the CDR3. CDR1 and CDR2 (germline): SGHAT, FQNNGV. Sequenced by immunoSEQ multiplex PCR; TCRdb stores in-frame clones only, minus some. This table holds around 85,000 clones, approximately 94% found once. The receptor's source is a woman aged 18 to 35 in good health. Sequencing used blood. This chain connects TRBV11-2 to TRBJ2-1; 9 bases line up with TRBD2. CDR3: CASSLGGGVYNEQFF. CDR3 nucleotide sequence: TGTGCCAGCAGCTTAGGCGGGGGGGTCTACAATGAGCAGTTCTTC.